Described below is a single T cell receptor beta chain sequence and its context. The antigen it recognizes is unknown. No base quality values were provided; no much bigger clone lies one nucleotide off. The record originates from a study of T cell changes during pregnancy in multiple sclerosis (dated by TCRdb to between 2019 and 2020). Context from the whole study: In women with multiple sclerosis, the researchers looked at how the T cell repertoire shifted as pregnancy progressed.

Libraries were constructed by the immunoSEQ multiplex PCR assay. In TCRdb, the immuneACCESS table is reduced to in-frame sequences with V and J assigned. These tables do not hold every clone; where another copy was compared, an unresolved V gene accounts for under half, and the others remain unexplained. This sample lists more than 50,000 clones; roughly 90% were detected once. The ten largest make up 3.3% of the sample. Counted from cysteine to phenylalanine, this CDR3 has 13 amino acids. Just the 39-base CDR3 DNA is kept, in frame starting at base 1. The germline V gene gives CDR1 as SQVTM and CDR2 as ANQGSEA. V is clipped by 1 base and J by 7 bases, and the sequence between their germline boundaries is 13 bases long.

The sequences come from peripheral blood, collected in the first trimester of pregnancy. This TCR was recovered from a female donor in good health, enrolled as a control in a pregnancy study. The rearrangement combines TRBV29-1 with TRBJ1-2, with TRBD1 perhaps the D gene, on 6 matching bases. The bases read TGCAGCGTTGAAGGACAGGCCTTGGGTGGCTACACCTTC. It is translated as CSVEGQALGGYTF.